This T cell receptor (beta chain) was captured by sequencing in a study of blood T cells in healthy people across ages. J was trimmed by 4 bases and V by 0 bases; bases with no gene match: 9. Germline lookup yields CDR1 LGHNA and CDR2 YSLEER. The CDR3 covers 17 residues. This clonotype was seen once. Its antigen is still unknown. They isolated at least 7 million PBMCs from each sample. General observations from the study: More naive CD4+ cells and higher diversity were found in long-lived than in aged donors. Across the age range, TCR beta diversity per million T cells fell in a roughly linear way.

The use of a sample-barcoded 5' primer and a J-beta primer mix characterized a second PCR of roughly 6 to 12 cycles. TCRdb passed the 5' RACE reads through MiXCR, listing each CDR3 protein once. Seen here are approximately 800,000 distinct CDR3 sequences, 20% to 30% observed once, and the top ten hold under 4.5%. The sample also formed part of further work on T cells of mothers and their children. That paper adds: Each child contributed millions of TCR beta CDR3 reads, while each mother contributed over 8.5 million.

Material for sequencing was blood. The V call is TRBV4-3, the J call TRBJ2-3; TRBD1 matches at 8 bases. This clonotype was sampled from a boy younger than 18 in good health. CDR3 region: CASSQDPTGGMADTQYF. The CDR3 DNA is TGCGCCAGCAGCCAAGATCCCACAGGGGGAATGGCAGATACGCAGTATTTT.